This entry features one T cell receptor (beta chain) sequence. These data originate in a study of T cell changes during pregnancy in multiple sclerosis. The germline CDR1 and CDR2 sequences are SGDLS and YYNGEE. The CDR3 covers 15 residues. V lost 3 bases and J lost 6; bases outside the gene matches: 8. Clones were sequenced by immunoSEQ multiplex PCR, and TCRdb holds only the in-frame ones, with some missing. The data contain approximately 41,000 clones, almost 90% of them seen just once; the ten biggest clones take up 0.45% to 0.7%. The V call is TRBV9, the J call TRBJ2-3; 9 bases align to TRBD2. Here the sequenced sample was CD4+ T cells from peripheral blood mononuclear cells, taken in the second trimester of pregnancy. The receptor was isolated from a female donor with multiple sclerosis, enrolled in a pregnancy study. The CDR3 loop is CASSAEAGLADTQYF. CDR3 nucleotides: TGTGCCAGCAGCGCAGAAGCAGGACTAGCGGATACGCAGTATTTT.